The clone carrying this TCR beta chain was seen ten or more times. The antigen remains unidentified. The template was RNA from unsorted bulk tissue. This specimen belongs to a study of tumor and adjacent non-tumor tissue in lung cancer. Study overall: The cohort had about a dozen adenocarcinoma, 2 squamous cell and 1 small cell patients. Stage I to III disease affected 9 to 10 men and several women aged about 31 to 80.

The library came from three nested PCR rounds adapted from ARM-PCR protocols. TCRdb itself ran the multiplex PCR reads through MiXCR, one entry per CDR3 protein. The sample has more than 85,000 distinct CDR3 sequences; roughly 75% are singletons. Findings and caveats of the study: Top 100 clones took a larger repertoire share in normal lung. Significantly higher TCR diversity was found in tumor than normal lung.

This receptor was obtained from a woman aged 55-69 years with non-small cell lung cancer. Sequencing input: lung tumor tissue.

CDR3 DNA: TGCGCCAGCAGCCAAGATGGGCCCGGGACAGGGTCGGGTGAAAAACTGTTTTTT. This translates into CASSQDGPGTGSGEKLFF. The chain uses TRBV4-3 and TRBJ1-4; 9 nucleotides match TRBD1. With V trimmed by 0 bases and J by 7 bases, 12 bases remained unmatched. Germline V gives CDR1 LGHNA, CDR2 YSLEER. The CDR3 is 18 residues long.